Listed here are 18 T cell receptor beta chains from one sample, sequenced in a study of blood T cell repertoires in COVID-19. The repertoire was sequenced with immunoSEQ multiplex PCR; TCRdb's copy has only in-frame clones and lacks some. The sample lists 100,000 or so clones, 80% to 85% occurring once. Specimen: peripheral blood. These receptors were taken from an older man with acute or convalescent COVID-19.

The chain has TRBV7-2 and TRBJ2-7; 8 nucleotides agree with TRBD1. The CDR3 length is 14 residues. CDR1 is SGHTA and CDR2 is FQGNSA in the germline V gene. V trimming: 6 bases; J trimming: 7 bases; junction bases outside the gene matches: 11. The CDR3 reads CASRSQGVHWEQYF. Here the CDR3 DNA reads TGTGCCAGCAGATCACAGGGGGTCCACTGGGAGCAGTACTTC.

CDR3 residues: CASSLGTAPNEKLFF. CDR3 sequence (DNA): TGCGCCAGCAGCTTGGGGACAGCCCCTAATGAAAAACTGTTTTTT. The rearrangement links TRBV5-1 to TRBJ1-4; tentatively, D is TRBD1 (6 bases). V lost 0 bases and J 3 bases, leaving 9 bases between the germline ends. The germline V gene has CDR1 SGHRS and CDR2 YFSETQ. CDR3 length: 15 amino acids.

The CDR3 nucleotides read TGTGCCAGTAGTGTGCCTCACGGGGAAAAACTGTTTTTT. Translated, it gives CASSVPHGEKLFF. This chain joins TRBV19 and TRBJ1-4; no clear D gene. Germline-derived CDR1 and CDR2 are LNHDA and SQIVND (reference sequence). Between the trimmed V and J ends, which lost 5 bases and 8 bases, there was a span of 12 bases. This CDR3 has 13 residues.

The chain has TRBV7-8 and TRBJ1-1; D is possibly TRBD1 (5 bases). Trimming left V 4 bases short and J 7 bases short, with 13 bases between. Germline assignment: CDR1 SGHVS and CDR2 FQNEAQ. This CDR3 region has 13 residues. The CDR3 bases are TGTGCCAGCAGCTACCGACAGTTCGGTGAAGCTTTCTTT. Amino acids: CASSYRQFGEAFF.

The V and J genes are TRBV24-1 and TRBJ1-4; D possibly corresponds to TRBD1 (6 bases). CDR1 is KGHDR, CDR2 SFDVKD, per germline. V lost 9 bases to trimming and J lost 6 bases, with 16 bases between them. The CDR3 extends over 14 amino acids. Here the CDR3 DNA reads TGTGCCACCGCTGAAAACAGGGATGATGAAAAACTGTTTTTT. Its protein product is CATAENRDDEKLFF.

This clone appeared a single time. The rearrangement links TRBV5-4 to TRBJ1-1; 7 bases are shared with TRBD1. The CDR3 extends over 13 amino acids. V dropped 4 bases and J dropped 6; count of bases not matched to a gene: 6. From germline, CDR1 is SGHNT and CDR2 YYREEE (reference sequence). The CDR3 sequence is CASSPKQGSEAFF. The CDR3 nucleotides are TGTGCCAGCAGCCCGAAACAGGGGTCTGAAGCTTTCTTT.

The rearrangement links TRBV4-1 to TRBJ2-1; 11 bases are a match to TRBD1. After removal of 4 bases from V and 9 bases from J, the junction contained 2 bases not matched to a gene. The germline CDR1 and CDR2 sequences are MGHRA and YSYEKL. The CDR3 consists of 13 residues. The CDR3 nucleotides read TGCGCCAGCAGCCCGGACAGGGGGCTTGAGCAGTTCTTC. It yields the protein CASSPDRGLEQFF.

The genes are TRBV28 and TRBJ1-5; weak D call: TRBD1 (5 bases). Trimming stripped 7 bases from V and 5 bases from J, with 12 bases between. The V gene's germline CDR1 is MDHEN and CDR2 SYDVKM. The CDR3 sequence is 13 residues long. Here the CDR3 reads CASNPGHYQPQHF. The CDR3 DNA follows: TGTGCCAGCAACCCTGGACATTATCAGCCCCAGCATTTT.

CDR3 sequence (DNA): TGTGCCAGCAGCCATATAGTGGTCGCTGGAAACACCATATATTTT. Protein sequence: CASSHIVVAGNTIYF. The chain couples TRBV7-9 to TRBJ1-3, with no clear D. Trimming cost V 5 bases and J 2 bases, with 13 bases left between them. The CDR3 extends over 15 amino acids. The germline V gene encodes CDR1 SEHNR and CDR2 FQNEAQ (reference sequence).

The J gene is TRBJ1-1, the V gene TRBV7-9; the match to TRBD1 covers 8 bases. The CDR3 is 15 amino acids. CDR1 is SEHNR and CDR2 is FQNEAQ in the germline V gene (reference sequence). V lost 1 base to trimming and J lost 5 bases; unmatched junction nucleotides: 6. The CDR3 protein is CASSLVGQGGTEAFF. The CDR3 region has the DNA TGTGCCAGCAGCTTAGTAGGACAGGGCGGGACTGAAGCTTTCTTT.

J is TRBJ2-1 and V is TRBV30, with 9 bases that match TRBD1. The CDR3 contains 16 residues. The germline V gene has CDR1 GTSNPN and CDR2 SVGIG (reference sequence). The V gene end was trimmed by 1 base and the J gene end by 8 bases; junction bases not matched to a gene: 12. CDR3 sequence reads: CAWSALPGQGWDEQFF. The CDR3 bases are TGTGCCTGGAGTGCGCTTCCGGGACAGGGTTGGGATGAGCAGTTCTTC. Full variable domain (missing parts from reference TRBV30 and TRBJ2-1): SQTIHQWPATLVQPVGSPLSLECTVEGTSNPNLYWYRQAAGRGLQLLFYSVGIGQISSEVPQNLSASRPQDRQFILSSKKLLLSDSGFYLCAWSALPGQGWDEQFFGPGTRLTVL.

V usage is TRBV11-3 and J usage is TRBJ2-5, with 11 bases aligning to TRBD2. With V trimmed by 5 bases and J by 5 bases, 7 bases remained unmatched. The CDR3 contains 15 residues. From germline, CDR1 is SGHNT and CDR2 YENEEA. CDR3 protein: CASSVSGRAVETQYF. The CDR3 region has the DNA TGTGCCAGCAGCGTTAGCGGGAGGGCCGTTGAGACCCAGTACTTC.

CDR3 coding DNA: TGTGCCAGCAGTTTCCGGCAGGGGGTCTATGGCTACACCTTC. Translating gives CASSFRQGVYGYTF. The gene calls are TRBV28 and TRBJ1-2; TRBD1 agrees at 7 bases. Trimming at V came to 3 bases and at J to 4 bases, leaving 5 bases not matched to a gene. The germline CDR1 and CDR2 sequences are MDHEN and SYDVKM. This CDR3 has 14 amino acids.

The V and J genes are TRBV11-2 and TRBJ1-3; a possible D gene is TRBD1 (5 bases). The germline V gene encodes CDR1 SGHAT and CDR2 FQNNGV. The germline V and J ends were trimmed by 1 base and 1 base, with 11 bases remaining between them. The CDR3 consists of 16 residues. The CDR3 here is CASSLVPGRSGNTIYF. The CDR3 coding sequence is TGTGCCAGCAGCTTAGTACCAGGGCGGTCTGGAAACACCATATATTTT.

The V gene is TRBV30, the J gene TRBJ1-6; no reliable D call. The CDR3 runs 13 residues. The V end was cut by 3 bases, the J end by 7 bases, with 10 bases between. Germline CDR1 GTSNPN, CDR2 SVGIG (reference sequence). The CDR3 region is CAWSFPGNSPLHF. DNA for the CDR3: TGTGCCTGGAGCTTCCCGGGGAATTCACCCCTCCACTTT. The variable domain in full, with the rest retrieved from reference TRBV30 and TRBJ1-6, is SQTIHQWPATLVQPVGSPLSLECTVEGTSNPNLYWYRQAAGRGLQLLFYSVGIGQISSEVPQNLSASRPQDRQFILSSKKLLLSDSGFYLCAWSFPGNSPLHFGNGTRLTVT.

The rearrangement uses TRBV5-1 and TRBJ1-2, with D unresolved. The V end was cut by 4 bases, the J end by 2 bases, with 9 bases between. Germline CDR1 is SGHRS and CDR2 is YFSETQ. The CDR3 loop spans 13 amino acids. CDR3 DNA: TGCGCCAGCAGCACCCCGGGAAACTATGGCTACACCTTC. This codes for CASSTPGNYGYTF.

This chain uses TRBV27 with TRBJ1-2, with a possible D match to TRBD1 (5 bases). CDR3 size: 13 residues. In germline, CDR1 is MNHEY, CDR2 SMNVEV (reference sequence). Trimming left V 4 bases short and J 4 bases short, with 10 bases between. DNA for the CDR3: TGTGCCAGCAGTTCTACAGGAACCTATGGCTACACCTTC. It yields the protein CASSSTGTYGYTF.

The V call is TRBV6-6, the J call TRBJ1-5, with D possibly TRBD1 on 5 matching bases. Germline V gives CDR1 MNHNY, CDR2 SVGAGI (reference sequence). The germline V and J ends were trimmed by 6 bases and 0 bases, with 9 bases remaining between them. The CDR3 has 14 amino acids. In DNA form, the CDR3 reads TGTGCCAGCAGCCGACAGTTTAGCAATCAGCCCCAGCATTTT. It codes for CASSRQFSNQPQHF.